A selection of T cell receptor beta chains follows, all from one sample in a study of response to subunit inactivated influenza vaccine. TCRdb re-analysed the RT-PCR reads in MiXCR, keeping a single row per CDR3 protein. The data hold about 830,000 distinct CDR3 sequences, with approximately 18% observed a single time. The sequencing used PBMCs from blood, collected around 5 days after vaccination. The receptor source for this set is a man in his forties or fifties who received an inactivated influenza vaccine. The CDR3 runs from the conserved cysteine through the conserved F or W. The D gene is left open where the match is weak. Clone size is shown for a subset of rows, as once, few, many or a class of expanded clone.

>TRBJ2-3|NA|NA|TRBV7-9
CASKGPGTDTQYF
TGTGCCAGCAAAGGGCCCGGCACAGATACGCAGTATTTT
>TRBJ2-1|TRBD2|few|TRBV12-3/TRBV12-4
CASSQSSGHNEQFF
TGTGCCAGCAGTCAGTCTAGCGGTCACAATGAGCAGTTCTTC
>TRBJ2-5|NA|few|TRBV20-1
CSASEGPRQETQYF
TGCAGTGCTAGCGAGGGGCCAAGGCAAGAGACCCAGTACTTC
>TRBJ2-2|TRBD2|once|TRBV20-1
CSARPPSGATGELFF
TGCAGTGCTAGACCCCCCAGCGGGGCGACCGGGGAGCTGTTTTTT
>TRBJ2-3|TRBD2|few|TRBV29-1
CSVHTSGLDTQYF
TGCAGCGTTCATACTAGCGGGTTGGATACGCAGTATTTT
>TRBJ2-5|TRBD1|NA|TRBV7-8
CASSFTGTAYQETQYF
TGTGCCAGCAGCTTTACCGGGACAGCGTACCAAGAGACCCAGTACTTC
>TRBJ2-7|NA|NA|TRBV18
CASSRDAPPYEQYF
TGTGCCAGCTCAAGAGACGCGCCCCCCTACGAGCAGTACTTC
>TRBJ1-1|NA|few|TRBV7-2
CASSLLPRNTEAFF
TGTGCCAGCAGCTTACTACCAAGGAACACTGAAGCTTTCTTT
>TRBJ2-2|TRBD1|NA|TRBV14
CASSHVRGRDTGELFF
TGTGCCAGCAGCCACGTCAGGGGGCGCGACACCGGGGAGCTGTTTTTT
>TRBJ1-4|NA|NA|TRBV5-5
CASSLRRGADEKLFF
TGTGCCAGCAGCTTGCGGAGGGGAGCTGATGAAAAACTGTTTTTT